This record covers a single TCR beta chain. Antigen specificity is unknown. The record originates from a study of T cells in Graves' hyperthyroidism and ophthalmopathy. From RNA transcripts, TCR beta CDR3 regions were amplified. The TCR CDR3 was amplified in a first-round RT-PCR using the HTBI primer set. TCRdb reprocessed the multiplex PCR reads with MiXCR, giving one entry per CDR3 protein. The data hold about 300,000 distinct CDR3 sequences, with about an eighth observed a single time. Per the germline V gene, CDR1 is SGDLS and CDR2 is YYNGEE. This CDR3 is built from 18 residues. V lost 6 bases and J lost 2, with 25 bases in between. No ophthalmopathy progression within 18 months constituted stable Graves' hyperthyroidism. It was uncontrolled infection, other autoimmune disease, pregnancy or lactation that excluded patients. It was 10 ml of fresh peripheral blood that supplied the PBMCs. The study, taken as a whole, reports: Onset of ophthalmopathy came a median around 7.1 months after the model predicted it.

The receptor was derived from a middle-aged woman with Graves' hyperthyroidism. The rearrangement joins TRBV9 to TRBJ2-3; TRBD2 is a possible D gene (5 bases). The material sequenced was blood. CDR3 amino acids: CASTTTYLADPLTDTQYF. Here the CDR3 DNA reads TGTGCCAGCACCACAACTTATCTAGCCGACCCTCTCACAGATACGCAGTATTTT. The entire variable domain, with the rest obtained from reference TRBV9 and TRBJ2-3, is as follows: DSGVTQTPKHLITATGQRVTLRCSPRSGDLSVYWYQQSLDQGLQFLIQYYNGEERAKGNILERFSAQQFPDLHSELNLSSLELGDSALYFCASTTTYLADPLTDTQYFGPGTRLTVL.